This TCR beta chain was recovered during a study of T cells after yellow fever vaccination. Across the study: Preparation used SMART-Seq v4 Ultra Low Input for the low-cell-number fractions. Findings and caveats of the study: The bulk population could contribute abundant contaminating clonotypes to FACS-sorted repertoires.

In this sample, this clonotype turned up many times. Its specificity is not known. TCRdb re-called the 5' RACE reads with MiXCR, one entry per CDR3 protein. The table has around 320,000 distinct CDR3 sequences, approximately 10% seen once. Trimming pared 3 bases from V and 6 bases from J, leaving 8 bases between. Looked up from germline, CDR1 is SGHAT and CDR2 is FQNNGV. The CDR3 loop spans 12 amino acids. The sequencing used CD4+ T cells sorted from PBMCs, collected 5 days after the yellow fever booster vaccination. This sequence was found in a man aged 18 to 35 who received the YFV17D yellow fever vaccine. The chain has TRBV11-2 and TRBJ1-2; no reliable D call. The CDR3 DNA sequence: TGTGCCAGCAGCTTGATGGTGGATGGCTACACCTTC. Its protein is CASSLMVDGYTF.